The 25 T cell receptor beta chains below all came from one sample that was sequenced in a study of T cell responses to AZD1222 COVID-19 vaccine. Using immunoSEQ multiplex PCR, the repertoire was profiled, and TCRdb retains in-frame clones only, with some absent. The profile shows more than 85,000 clones, around 90% of them singletons. The sequenced sample was peripheral blood, obtained on day 0 of MenACWY control vaccination. The receptors shown here come from an adult in good health.

This clone was counted a single time. The chain joins TRBV7-2 to TRBJ1-1, with D possibly matching TRBD1 (5 bases). Per germline, CDR1 SGHTA and CDR2 FQGNSA. This CDR3 spans 16 amino acids. V gave up 5 bases and J gave up 3 bases, with 19 bases separating them. The CDR3 region is CASSLLGESGDTEAFF. DNA for the CDR3: TGTGCCAGCAGCCTCCTAGGGGAGAGTGGGGACACTGAAGCTTTCTTT.

This clone appeared a single time. This chain connects TRBV30 to TRBJ2-7, with D hard to call. CDR3 length equals 12 residues. Looked up from germline, CDR1 is GTSNPN and CDR2 is SVGIG (reference sequence). V was trimmed by 3 bases and J by 5 bases, leaving 11 bases between them. The CDR3 DNA is TGTGCCTGGAGCCACTCTTCCCACGAGCAGTACTTC. Translating it yields CAWSHSSHEQYF.

The chain links TRBV6-6 to TRBJ1-1; D not resolved. Deletions cut 7 bases from V and 2 bases from J, with 14 bases between. The CDR3 has 14 residues. Germline V CDR1 and CDR2: MNHNY, SVGAGI (reference sequence). CDR3 nucleotides: TGTGCCAGCACCCCCCCGCCAGAAAACACTGAAGCTTTCTTT. Translated: CASTPPPENTEAFF.

The chain joins TRBV7-2 to TRBJ1-3, with D perhaps TRBD1 (6 bases). Looked up from germline, CDR1 is SGHTA and CDR2 is FQGNSA. The CDR3 runs 16 residues. V was pared by 4 bases and J by 4 bases, with 17 bases between. The CDR3 nucleotides are TGTGCCAGCAGCTCCCGCACAGGGATGGGGGGAAACACCATATATTTT. It yields the protein CASSSRTGMGGNTIYF.

The chain carries TRBV25-1 and TRBJ1-6; D ambiguous. The CDR3 is 15 amino acids. V lost 0 bases to trimming and J lost 8 bases, with 11 bases between them. The germline CDR1 and CDR2 sequences are MGHDK and SYGVNS. The CDR3 region has the DNA TGTGCCAGCAGTGAATATGGGGTCTTGGATTCACCCCTCCACTTT. This encodes CASSEYGVLDSPLHF.

The rearrangement uses TRBV18 and TRBJ2-2; D is unclear. With 2 bases removed from V and 1 base from J, the gap between germline ends came to 11 bases. The CDR3 loop spans 16 amino acids. The germline V gene has CDR1 KGHSH and CDR2 LQKENI. The CDR3 DNA reads as TGTGCCAGCTCACCAGGGTCGGCAGGGAACACCGGGGAGCTGTTTTTT. Protein product: CASSPGSAGNTGELFF.

The chain is built from TRBV5-1 and TRBJ2-2; 7 bases fit TRBD1. Losses at the gene ends were 4 bases for V and 1 base for J; bases not matched to a gene: 13. Germline CDR1 is SGHRS and CDR2 is YFSETQ. This CDR3 spans 18 amino acids. CDR3 region: CASSPTYRGFGNTGELFF. In DNA, the CDR3 is TGCGCCAGCAGCCCCACCTACAGGGGTTTCGGGAACACCGGGGAGCTGTTTTTT.

V is TRBV5-1 and J is TRBJ1-5; 8 nucleotides agree with TRBD1. This CDR3 spans 15 amino acids. V lost 2 bases and J lost 2; bases outside the gene matches: 3. The germline V gene encodes CDR1 SGHRS and CDR2 YFSETQ. The DNA for the CDR3 is TGCGCCAGCAGCTTACAGGGGGGTCGCAATCAGCCCCAGCATTTT. Amino acid sequence: CASSLQGGRNQPQHF.

The rearrangement joins TRBV4-3 to TRBJ2-7; 7 nucleotides match TRBD2. The V segment lost 0 bases and the J segment 1 base; nucleotides outside the gene matches: 6. Germline loops: CDR1 LGHNA, CDR2 YSLEER. The CDR3 is 16 residues long. CDR3 sequence reads: CASSQDWASGSYEQYF. In nucleotides, the CDR3 is TGCGCCAGCAGCCAAGATTGGGCTAGCGGATCCTACGAGCAGTACTTC.

The chain employs TRBV27 and TRBJ2-1; possible D gene TRBD1, 5 bases. Trimming left V 8 bases short and J 0 bases short, with 14 bases between. Germline V gives CDR1 MNHEY, CDR2 SMNVEV (reference sequence). This CDR3 spans 15 amino acids. The CDR3 spells CASDSRVPSYNEQFF. The CDR3 region has the DNA TGTGCCAGCGATTCCAGGGTGCCCTCCTACAATGAGCAGTTCTTC.

The chain combines TRBV19 with TRBJ2-1; possibly TRBD2 for D (6 bases). CDR1 LNHDA and CDR2 SQIVND come from the germline V gene (reference sequence). The CDR3 runs to 15 residues. The V end lost 1 base, the J end lost 6 bases, and 13 bases lay between the germline ends. The CDR3 reads CASSIVTSRPNEQFF. Written as DNA, the CDR3 is TGTGCCAGTAGTATAGTCACTAGCCGTCCCAATGAGCAGTTCTTC.

The V gene is TRBV27, the J gene TRBJ2-7; D uncertain. Germline-derived CDR1 and CDR2 are MNHEY and SMNVEV (reference sequence). With 3 bases removed from V and 3 bases from J, the gap between germline ends came to 12 bases. There are 14 residues in the CDR3. In nucleotides, the CDR3 is TGTGCCAGCAGTTTGGGTCAGAATTACTACGAGCAGTACTTC. Protein product: CASSLGQNYYEQYF.

The chain uses TRBV9 and TRBJ1-1; no firm D call. Germline lookup yields CDR1 SGDLS and CDR2 YYNGEE. This CDR3 is 15 amino acids long. Trimming left V 4 bases short and J 4 bases short, with 17 bases between. The CDR3 nucleotides are TGTGCCAGCAGCCTGACACGGGGTCCTGGCACTGAAGCTTTCTTT. Encoded protein: CASSLTRGPGTEAFF. The full variable domain, its missing parts supplied by reference TRBV9 and TRBJ1-1, is DSGVTQTPKHLITATGQRVTLRCSPRSGDLSVYWYQQSLDQGLQFLIQYYNGEERAKGNILERFSAQQFPDLHSELNLSSLELGDSALYFCASSLTRGPGTEAFFGQGTRLTVV.

The V call is TRBV7-2, the J call TRBJ1-6; D gene unclear. With 5 bases removed from V and 8 bases from J, the gap between germline ends came to 7 bases. In germline, CDR1 is SGHTA, CDR2 FQGNSA. The CDR3 consists of 12 residues. The CDR3: CASSPRDSPLHF. The CDR3 DNA sequence: TGTGCCAGCAGCCCCCGCGATTCACCCCTCCACTTT.

This clone was observed a single time. CDR3 region: CATSREWTSGSVKSYEQYF. The CDR3 region has the DNA TGTGCCACCAGCAGAGAGTGGACTAGCGGGAGCGTGAAGTCCTACGAGCAGTACTTC. The gene calls are TRBV15 and TRBJ2-7; 13 positions match TRBD2. The CDR3 sequence is 19 residues long. The junction had 9 bases not matched to a gene; V was cut back by 0 bases and J by 1 base. Germline V lookup: CDR1 LNHNV, CDR2 YYDKDF (reference sequence).

The J gene is TRBJ1-5, the V gene TRBV2, with a tentative D call TRBD1 (5 bases). This CDR3 region has 15 residues. V lost 1 base to trimming and J lost 1 base, with 8 bases between them. Germline CDR1 reads SNHLY; CDR2 reads FYNNEI. As DNA, the CDR3 is TGTGCCAGCAGTGAAGGCGGGACCAGCAATCAGCCCCAGCATTTT. Amino acids: CASSEGGTSNQPQHF.

The V and J genes are TRBV19 and TRBJ2-7; D is uncertain. Germline values: CDR1 LNHDA, CDR2 SQIVND (reference sequence). This CDR3 comprises 11 residues. V was pared by 1 base and J by 6 bases, with 4 bases between. The CDR3 DNA follows: TGTGCCAGTAGTATAGCGGTCGAGCAGTACTTC. It yields the protein CASSIAVEQYF. The variable domain in full, completed from reference TRBV19 and TRBJ2-7, reads DGGITQSPKYLFRKEGQNVTLSCEQNLNHDAMYWYRQDPGQGLRLIYYSQIVNDFQKGDIAEGYSVSREKKESFPLTVTSAQKNPTAFYLCASSIAVEQYFGPGTRLTVT.

J is TRBJ2-2 and V is TRBV3-1 (or the pseudogene TRBV3-2); no firm D call. Germline V lookup: CDR1 LGHDT, CDR2 YNNKEL (reference sequence). V lost 8 bases to trimming and J lost 3 bases, with 16 bases between them. The CDR3 covers 15 residues. The CDR3 loop is CASSSEGRDTGELFF. DNA for the CDR3: TGTGCCAGCTCCTCGGAAGGACGGGACACCGGGGAGCTGTTTTTT.

CDR3 amino acids: CASSRVRGANVLTF. CDR3 coding DNA: TGTGCCAGCAGTAGGGTCCGTGGGGCCAACGTCCTGACTTTC. The chain uses TRBV6-5 and TRBJ2-6; D gene unclear. V was clipped by 5 bases and J by 3 bases, with 8 bases between them. CDR1 is MNHEY, CDR2 SVGAGI, per germline. The CDR3 is made up of 14 amino acids.

This chain connects TRBV28 to TRBJ2-7, with 13 positions matching TRBD2. J gave up 0 bases and V 4 bases, and 15 bases lay outside the gene matches. This CDR3 region has 20 residues. Per the germline V gene, CDR1 is MDHEN and CDR2 is SYDVKM. For the CDR3, the DNA is TGTGCCAGCAGTTCAAACCCTAGGACTAGCGGGAGAGGACGCTCCTACGAGCAGTACTTC. Its protein product is CASSSNPRTSGRGRSYEQYF.

CDR3 coding DNA: TGTGCCAGCCGGACAGGCGATTCCTACGAGCAGTACTTC. It specifies CASRTGDSYEQYF. This rearrangement joins TRBV27 to TRBJ2-7; 7 bases map to TRBD1. V dropped 8 bases and J dropped 1; count of bases not matched to a gene: 5. The CDR3 spans 13 residues. Germline values: CDR1 MNHEY, CDR2 SMNVEV (reference sequence).

This chain uses TRBV19 with TRBJ1-2; D is unclear. V was clipped by 5 bases and J by 7 bases, with 20 bases between them. The CDR3 loop spans 15 amino acids. CDR1 and CDR2 from the germline V gene are LNHDA and SQIVND (reference sequence). The CDR3 loop reads CASSWGTDDLTGYTF. CDR3 bases: TGTGCCAGTAGTTGGGGTACTGACGACCTGACTGGCTACACCTTC.

This chain uses TRBV4-2 with TRBJ1-1; D is perhaps TRBD1 (6 bases). This CDR3 contains 15 residues. The germline V gene has CDR1 LGHNA and CDR2 YNFKEQ. V was shortened by 1 base and J by 4 bases, with 13 bases between the two germline ends. CDR3 coding DNA: TGTGCCAGCAGCCAAGGGGGGGGGCAGAGCACTGAAGCTTTCTTT. Its translation: CASSQGGGQSTEAFF.

The chain links TRBV5-6 to TRBJ1-2; perhaps TRBD1 as D (5 bases). V dropped 5 bases and J dropped 5 bases, with 13 bases sitting between them. Germline V gene sequence: CDR1 SGHDT, CDR2 YYEEEE. This CDR3 is built from 13 residues. The CDR3 reads CASRRGAFYGYTF. The CDR3 DNA follows: TGTGCCAGCAGGCGAGGGGCTTTTTATGGCTACACCTTC.

This chain uses TRBV7-2 with TRBJ2-7, with D perhaps matching TRBD2 (6 bases). The CDR3 length is 14 residues. Germline CDR1 and CDR2: SGHTA and FQGNSA. V was clipped by 1 base and J by 2 bases, with 9 bases between them. CDR3 in DNA: TGTGCCAGCAGCTTAGGGCGGGGACCCTACGAGCAGTACTTC. As protein: CASSLGRGPYEQYF.